Below, 14 T cell receptor beta chains from the same sample are listed, as sequenced in a study of blood T cell repertoires in COVID-19. Libraries were prepared by immunoSEQ multiplex PCR; TCRdb keeps only in-frame clonotypes and omits some of them. The data show around 190,000 clones, about 75% seen once. Material for sequencing was peripheral blood. The receptors here all came from a woman aged 50 to 65 with active or convalescent COVID-19.

This clone appeared a few times. CDR3 bases: TGTGCCAGCAGCTTGACAACCAACACTGAAGCTTTCTTT. Translating it yields CASSLTTNTEAFF. The chain has TRBV5-4 and TRBJ1-1; D is unresolved. The germline V and J ends were trimmed by 1 base and 2 bases, with 6 bases remaining between them. Germline CDR1 and CDR2: SGHNT and YYREEE (reference sequence). This CDR3 is 13 amino acids long.

A few counts support this clone. V and J are TRBV3-1 (or the pseudogene TRBV3-2) and TRBJ2-7; no clear D gene. V lost 3 bases, J lost 3 bases, and 9 bases lay in between. The CDR3 is 13 residues long. Germline loops: CDR1 LGHDT, CDR2 YNNKEL (reference sequence). The CDR3 DNA sequence: TGTGCCAGCAGCCACACACCTCTCTACGAGCAGTACTTC. This codes for CASSHTPLYEQYF.

The gene calls are TRBV7-2 and TRBJ2-1; TRBD1 might be the D (6 bases). The CDR3 extends over 16 amino acids. Looked up from germline, CDR1 is SGHTA and CDR2 is FQGNSA. The V and J ends lost 3 bases and 2 bases respectively, with 14 bases between them. CDR3 nucleotide sequence: TGTGCCAGCAGCTTTCGAGGGGGTAGGACCTACAATGAGCAGTTCTTC. It codes for CASSFRGGRTYNEQFF.

The rearrangement uses TRBV7-8 and TRBJ1-1; 10 nucleotides match TRBD1. The germline V gene has CDR1 SGHVS and CDR2 FQNEAQ. This CDR3 spans 18 amino acids. V shed 5 bases and J 4 bases; nucleotides not matched to a gene: 16. This CDR3 reads CASSPRTGGRPGTTEAFF. DNA of the CDR3: TGTGCCAGCAGCCCCCGGACAGGGGGACGGCCCGGTACCACTGAAGCTTTCTTT.

This clone came up a few times. This chain uses TRBV21-1 with TRBJ1-2. TRBV21-1 constitutes a pseudogene. This CDR3 is 13 amino acids long. The DNA for the CDR3 is TGTGCCAGCAGCGAGCGGACGGCGTATGGCTACACCTTC. It specifies CASSERTAYGYTF.

The V and J genes are TRBV27 and TRBJ2-5, with TRBD2 as a possible D gene (5 bases). Germline V gene sequence: CDR1 MNHEY, CDR2 SMNVEV (reference sequence). V shed 0 bases and J shed 1 base, with 15 bases lying between them. The CDR3 is 17 amino acids. The CDR3 DNA reads as TGTGCCAGCAGTTTATCGAGCGGTTGGGATGGCCAAGAGACCCAGTACTTC. Its protein is CASSLSSGWDGQETQYF.

This chain connects TRBV20-1 to TRBJ2-1; D remains ambiguous. This CDR3 has 11 amino acids. Germline loops: CDR1 DFQATT, CDR2 SNEGSKA (reference sequence). Trimming left V 2 bases short and J 6 bases short, with 5 bases between. CDR3 nucleotide sequence: TGCAGTGCTAGACTAGTCAATGAGCAGTTCTTC. It is translated as CSARLVNEQFF.

A note on this clone: This CDR3 is also generated by other DNA sequences in the sample. This chain links TRBV12-3 or TRBV12-4 with TRBJ1-3; D is unclear. Trimming pared 5 bases from V and 2 bases from J, leaving 7 bases between. The CDR3 consists of 13 residues. CDR3 DNA sequence: TGTGCCAGCAGTCCCTCAGCTGGAAACACCATATATTTT. This sequence encodes CASSPSAGNTIYF.

This chain's CDR3 is CASSPTTLRGEQFF. CDR3 in DNA: TGTGCCAGCAGTCCTACAACCCTCAGGGGTGAGCAGTTCTTC. The chain uses TRBV27 and TRBJ2-1, with TRBD1 as a possible D gene (6 bases). Germline V CDR1 and CDR2: MNHEY, SMNVEV (reference sequence). This CDR3 has 14 residues. V lost 5 bases and J lost 9, with 17 bases in between.

This clone was detected a few times. The J gene is TRBJ2-3, the V gene TRBV5-1; D may be TRBD2 (6 bases). The V end lost 2 bases, the J end lost 4 bases, and 11 bases lay between the germline ends. In germline, CDR1 is SGHRS, CDR2 YFSETQ. The CDR3 is made up of 14 amino acids. CDR3 amino acids: CASSFGAGADTQYF. In nucleotides, the CDR3 is TGCGCCAGCAGCTTTGGAGCGGGTGCAGATACGCAGTATTTT.

The rearrangement links TRBV4-2 to TRBJ1-2, with 11 bases matching TRBD1. CDR3 length: 15 amino acids. With V trimmed by 3 bases and J by 7 bases, 7 bases remained unmatched. Germline V gene data show CDR1 as LGHNA and CDR2 as YNFKEQ. CDR3 residues: CASSHHGQGAGGYTF. CDR3 bases: TGTGCCAGCAGCCATCATGGACAGGGGGCGGGTGGCTACACCTTC.

The rearrangement uses TRBV6-2 or TRBV6-3 and TRBJ1-4, with D perhaps TRBD1 (6 bases). The CDR3 loop spans 15 amino acids. Germline V gene data show CDR1 as MNHEY and CDR2 as SVGEGT. V shed 6 bases and J shed 1 base, with 12 bases lying between them. CDR3 sequence (DNA): TGTGCCAGCAGCCCCGGACAGAGAACTAATGAAAAACTGTTTTTT. Translated: CASSPGQRTNEKLFF.

This chain connects TRBV30 to TRBJ1-4, with D perhaps TRBD1 (5 bases). This CDR3 region has 14 residues. Germline V gene data show CDR1 as GTSNPN and CDR2 as SVGIG (reference sequence). Trimming took off 3 bases at V and 8 bases at J, with 16 bases between the two ends. CDR3 in DNA: TGTGCCTGGAGGGACGGGGGGTACGAAGAAAAACTGTTTTTT. Translating it yields CAWRDGGYEEKLFF.

This rearrangement joins TRBV6-5 to TRBJ2-3; TRBD2 matches 8 bases. The trim removed 0 bases at V and 12 bases at J, leaving 5 bases unmatched. Germline V lookup: CDR1 MNHEY, CDR2 SVGAGI. This CDR3 is 13 amino acids long. CDR3 nucleotide sequence: TGTGCCAGCAGTTACTCGCCCACTAGCGGCCAGTATTTT. Encoded protein: CASSYSPTSGQYF.